The next 20 T cell receptor beta chains were all read from a single sample in a study of T cell responses to AZD1222 COVID-19 vaccine. Measured with immunoSEQ multiplex PCR; TCRdb has only the in-frame clones, and not every one. The sample gives about 120,000 clones, about nine tenths of which show up once; 4.5% is in the top ten. The sequencing here drew on peripheral blood, taken on day 0 of AZD1222 vaccination. The receptors were gathered from an adult in good health.

The chain uses TRBV5-1 and TRBJ1-6; D is ambiguous. This CDR3 is 14 amino acids long. In germline, CDR1 is SGHRS, CDR2 YFSETQ. The V and J ends lost 3 bases and 6 bases respectively, with 10 bases between them. CDR3 coding DNA: TGCGCCAGCAGCTGGAGGAGTGTTAATTCACCCCTCCACTTT. As protein: CASSWRSVNSPLHF.

The chain combines TRBV28 with TRBJ2-1; the match to TRBD1 covers 8 bases. The CDR3 loop spans 15 amino acids. With 4 bases clipped from V and 4 bases from J, the junction kept 6 bases outside the gene matches. The germline V gene has CDR1 MDHEN and CDR2 SYDVKM. The CDR3 nucleotides read TGTGCCAGCAGTTCCCAGGGGGCGGGTTACAATGAGCAGTTCTTC. Protein: CASSSQGAGYNEQFF.

J is TRBJ1-6 and V is TRBV6-2 or TRBV6-3; 10 positions agree with TRBD1. Looked up from germline, CDR1 is MNHEY and CDR2 is SVGEGT. The length of the CDR3 is 15 residues. The junction had 8 bases not matched to a gene; V was cut back by 5 bases and J by 10 bases. The CDR3 sequence: CASSPIRDRGSPLHF. In nucleotides, the CDR3 is TGTGCCAGCAGTCCCATCCGGGACAGGGGATCACCCCTCCACTTT.

This chain connects TRBV6-2 or TRBV6-3 to TRBJ1-1; D gene uncertain. V was pared by 2 bases and J by 5 bases, with 6 bases between. The CDR3 totals 12 residues. The germline V gene has CDR1 MNHEY and CDR2 SVGEGT. Written as DNA, the CDR3 is TGTGCCAGCAGTTACGAGGGAACTGAAGCTTTCTTT. Translating it yields CASSYEGTEAFF.

This clone appeared a single time. V gene TRBV2 combines with J gene TRBJ2-7; TRBD1 matches 10 bases. V shed 6 bases and J 6 bases; nucleotides not matched to a gene: 11. This CDR3 contains 15 residues. In germline, CDR1 is SNHLY, CDR2 FYNNEI. The CDR3 loop reads CASRAPGQGTGEQYF. CDR3 in DNA: TGTGCCAGCAGGGCCCCGGGACAGGGGACCGGCGAGCAGTACTTC.

J is TRBJ2-2 and V is TRBV7-9; maybe TRBD1 (5 bases). Germline assignment: CDR1 SEHNR and CDR2 FQNEAQ (reference sequence). The ends were cut back, 8 bases at V and 6 bases at J, with 19 bases in the middle. The CDR3 has 15 residues. The CDR3 DNA sequence: TGTGCCAGCCCCAGGGAACAGGTTCCGGCCGGGGAGCTGTTTTTT. Translating gives CASPREQVPAGELFF.

V and J are TRBV5-1 and TRBJ1-1; D gene uncertain. CDR1 SGHRS and CDR2 YFSETQ come from the germline V gene. Trimming took off 0 bases at V and 1 base at J, with 7 bases between the two ends. This CDR3 contains 14 residues. The chain's CDR3 is CASSLAAANTEAFF. The CDR3 DNA reads TGCGCCAGCAGCTTGGCTGCAGCGAACACTGAAGCTTTCTTT.

J is TRBJ2-2 and V is TRBV7-3; D could derive from TRBD1 or TRBD2 (5 bases each). CDR3 length: 16 amino acids. The germline gives CDR1 SGHTA, CDR2 FQGTGA. Trimming cost V 5 bases and J 0 bases, with 13 bases left between them. The CDR3 is CASSTTGTTNTGELFF. For the CDR3, the DNA is TGTGCCAGCAGCACAACCGGGACCACGAACACCGGGGAGCTGTTTTTT.

The V call is TRBV7-3, the J call TRBJ2-1, with D possibly being TRBD2 (6 bases). This CDR3 has 15 residues. Germline V gives CDR1 SGHTA, CDR2 FQGTGA. The V end lost 2 bases, the J end lost 6 bases, and 14 bases lay between the germline ends. The chain's CDR3 is CASSLDAGPPNEQFF. The CDR3 coding sequence is TGTGCCAGCAGCTTAGATGCGGGGCCCCCCAATGAGCAGTTCTTC.

In DNA form, the CDR3 reads TGTGCCTGGACCTCGGGAGGGACCTACGAGCAGTACTTC. Translating it yields CAWTSGGTYEQYF. This chain uses TRBV30 with TRBJ2-7, with 8 bases matching TRBD2. The CDR3 contains 13 residues. Looked up from germline, CDR1 is GTSNPN and CDR2 is SVGIG (reference sequence). With V trimmed by 4 bases and J by 2 bases, 4 bases remained unmatched.

The gene calls are TRBV3-1 (or the pseudogene TRBV3-2) and TRBJ2-7; D is undetermined. This CDR3 is 12 amino acids long. V lost 1 base to trimming and J lost 12 bases, with 13 bases between them. Germline lookup yields CDR1 LGHDT and CDR2 YNNKEL (reference sequence). CDR3 region: CASSQVKQRWYF. Written as DNA, the CDR3 is TGTGCCAGCAGCCAAGTTAAACAGCGCTGGTACTTC.

The rearrangement uses TRBV19 and TRBJ1-4; D not certain. Germline V gene sequence: CDR1 LNHDA, CDR2 SQIVND (reference sequence). The germline V and J ends were trimmed by 6 bases and 5 bases, with 13 bases remaining between them. The CDR3 has 14 amino acids. Here the CDR3 reads CASSAGFQNEKLFF. The CDR3, as DNA: TGTGCCAGTAGCGCCGGGTTTCAAAATGAAAAACTGTTTTTT.

CDR3 bases: TGTGCCAGCAGTGCCTCCGGACAGGGCGGCACCGGGGAGCTGTTTTTT. Its protein product is CASSASGQGGTGELFF. This chain links TRBV25-1 with TRBJ2-2; 8 positions agree with TRBD1. This CDR3 is built from 16 residues. V lost 4 bases to trimming and J lost 4 bases; unmatched junction nucleotides: 8. Germline lookup yields CDR1 MGHDK and CDR2 SYGVNS.

V and J are TRBV18 and TRBJ1-1, with 8 bases that match TRBD1. The CDR3 runs to 13 residues. The V gene's germline CDR1 is KGHSH and CDR2 LQKENI. Trimming at V came to 6 bases and at J to 7 bases, leaving 7 bases not matched to a gene. As DNA, the CDR3 is TGTGCCAGCTCCCCCGGACAGGGCAATGAAGCTTTCTTT. Encoded protein: CASSPGQGNEAFF.

This sequence joins TRBV7-2 and TRBJ2-7; D gene ambiguous. CDR1 and CDR2 (germline): SGHTA, FQGNSA. Trimming took 5 bases from V and 1 from J, leaving 9 bases between them. The CDR3 extends over 13 amino acids. The CDR3: CASSLGRSYEQYF. The CDR3, as DNA: TGTGCCAGCAGCCTAGGGCGGTCCTACGAGCAGTACTTC.

This chain connects TRBV7-9 to TRBJ2-5; D is uncertain. This CDR3 has 12 amino acids. V lost 1 base to trimming and J lost 4 bases, with 4 bases between them. CDR1 is SEHNR and CDR2 is FQNEAQ in the germline V gene (reference sequence). Written as DNA, the CDR3 is TGTGCCAGCAGCTTAGTGGTAGAGACCCAGTACTTC. This gives the protein CASSLVVETQYF.

The chain uses TRBV27 and TRBJ1-2; D uncertain. The CDR3 is 13 amino acids. Germline V lookup: CDR1 MNHEY, CDR2 SMNVEV (reference sequence). Trimming left V 6 bases short and J 3 bases short, with 11 bases between. The CDR3 DNA sequence: TGTGCCAGCAGACAAATCTGGGACTATGGCTACACCTTC. Translated: CASRQIWDYGYTF.

The chain links TRBV6-5 to TRBJ2-5; tentatively, D is TRBD2 (6 bases). In germline, CDR1 is MNHEY, CDR2 SVGAGI. Deletions cut 7 bases from V and 5 bases from J, with 14 bases between. This CDR3 is 13 amino acids long. CDR3 in amino acids: CASTRRARETQYF. The CDR3 region has the DNA TGTGCCAGCACCCGGAGGGCACGGGAGACCCAGTACTTC.

CDR3 bases: TGTGCCAGCAGCCTAACAGGGTTTGGAAACACCATATATTTT. Translation: CASSLTGFGNTIYF. The chain carries TRBV5-6 and TRBJ1-3, with a weak D call TRBD1 (6 bases). The CDR3 is 14 amino acids. Per the germline V gene, CDR1 is SGHDT and CDR2 is YYEEEE. With 4 bases removed from V and 3 bases from J, the gap between germline ends came to 11 bases.

On this clone: One junction end does not reproduce the germline sequence, and a read error may be involved. The chain combines TRBV5-5 with TRBJ1-3; D uncertain. The V gene's germline CDR1 is SGHKS and CDR2 YYEKEE (reference sequence). The CDR3 sequence is 18 residues long. The CDR3 spells CASRLIPVGVISGNTIYF. The CDR3 nucleotides are TGTGCCAGCCGCTTGATCCCTGTTGGGGTGATCTCTGGAAACACCATATATTTT. Full variable domain (outside the CDR3, taken from reference TRBV5-5 and TRBJ1-3): DAGVTQSPTHLIKTRGQQVTLRCSPISGHKSVSWYQQVLGQGPQFIFQYYEKEERGRGNFPDRFSARQFPNYSSELNVNALLLGDSALYLCASRLIPVGVISGNTIYFGEGSWLTVV.